A selection of T cell receptor beta chains follows, all from one sample in a study of human T cells and chemical hapten exposure. TCRdb passed the RACE reads through MiXCR, listing each CDR3 protein once. Here the sample spans some 71,000 distinct CDR3 sequences, roughly 10% being singletons. The sample consisted of whole blood, taken in connection with sensitization to the hapten diphenylcyclopropenone (DPC). These receptors all come from a woman aged 45-60 years with alopecia areata. Some clones in this sample may be carry-over from other donors' samples. Both conserved end residues are part of each CDR3. The D gene is left open where the match is weak. Clone size is not always given. Where it is, it says once, few, many or a class for expanded clones.

CDR3 protein: CSVERDRSNEQFF
CDR3 DNA: TGCAGCGTTGAACGAGACAGGTCCAATGAGCAGTTCTTC
V gene: TRBV29-1
clone size: .
J gene: TRBJ2-1
D gene: .

CDR3 protein: CASSRQGSNQPQHF
CDR3 DNA: TGTGCCAGCAGTCGACAGGGAAGCAATCAGCCCCAGCATTTT
V gene: TRBV6-5
clone size: many
J gene: TRBJ1-5
D gene: TRBD1

CDR3 protein: CASSPQGSRYGYTF
CDR3 DNA: TGCGCCAGCAGCCCCCAGGGGTCTCGCTATGGCTACACCTTC
V gene: TRBV5-1
clone size: few
J gene: TRBJ1-2
D gene: .

CDR3 protein: CASSEGLAGIINIQYF
CDR3 DNA: TGTGCCAGCAGTGAAGGGCTAGCGGGGATCATAAACATTCAGTACTTC
V gene: TRBV2
clone size: many
J gene: TRBJ2-4
D gene: TRBD2

CDR3 protein: CASSWTSSTDTQYF
CDR3 DNA: TGTGCCAGCAGTTGGACCTCAAGCACAGATACGCAGTATTTT
V gene: TRBV6-2/TRBV6-3
clone size: many
J gene: TRBJ2-3
D gene: .

CDR3 protein: CASSPLAGATDTQYF
CDR3 DNA: TGTGCCAGCTCCCCCCTGGCGGGGGCTACAGATACGCAGTATTTT
V gene: TRBV19
clone size: many
J gene: TRBJ2-3
D gene: .

CDR3 protein: CASSEGQFLNEKLFF
CDR3 DNA: TGTGCCAGCAGTGAGGGGCAGTTCCTTAATGAAAAACTGTTTTTT
V gene: TRBV2
clone size: many
J gene: TRBJ1-4
D gene: .

CDR3 protein: CSATLRVGGAQHF
CDR3 DNA: TGCAGTGCTACGCTCAGGGTGGGAGGAGCCCAGCATTTT
V gene: TRBV20-1
clone size: few
J gene: TRBJ1-5
D gene: .

CDR3 protein: CASSRASGNQPQHF
CDR3 DNA: TGTGCCAGCAGCCGTGCCAGCGGCAATCAGCCCCAGCATTTT
V gene: TRBV7-8
clone size: .
J gene: TRBJ1-5
D gene: .

CDR3 protein: CASSLGGRNKATNEKLFF
CDR3 DNA: TGTGCCAGCAGCTTAGGGGGACGGAATAAGGCAACTAATGAAAAACTGTTTTTT
V gene: TRBV7-8
clone size: .
J gene: TRBJ1-4
D gene: .

CDR3 protein: CASSLLLAGPLTDTQYF
CDR3 DNA: TGTGCCAGCAGCCTACTACTAGCGGGGCCCCTCACAGATACGCAGTATTTT
V gene: TRBV11-2
clone size: few
J gene: TRBJ2-3
D gene: TRBD2

CDR3 protein: CASSFRRVSYEQYF
CDR3 DNA: TGTGCCAGCAGTTTTCGCCGGGTCTCCTACGAGCAGTACTTC
V gene: TRBV27
clone size: .
J gene: TRBJ2-7
D gene: .

CDR3 protein: CSARGISDYEQYF
CDR3 DNA: TGCAGTGCTAGAGGGATATCAGATTACGAGCAGTACTTC
V gene: TRBV20-1
clone size: many
J gene: TRBJ2-7
D gene: .

CDR3 protein: CASSRRPQGGNQPQHF
CDR3 DNA: TGTGCCAGCAGCCGAAGACCACAGGGAGGCAATCAGCCCCAGCATTTT
V gene: TRBV7-2
clone size: many
J gene: TRBJ1-5
D gene: .

CDR3 protein: CASSRIAGVPNEQFF
CDR3 DNA: TGTGCCAGCAGTCGTATAGCGGGAGTCCCCAATGAGCAGTTCTTC
V gene: TRBV7-6
clone size: .
J gene: TRBJ2-1
D gene: TRBD2

CDR3 protein: CSVEPSDNEQYF
CDR3 DNA: TGCAGCGTTGAACCCAGCGATAACGAGCAGTACTTC
V gene: TRBV29-1
clone size: .
J gene: TRBJ2-7
D gene: .

CDR3 protein: CASSSDRGGGETQYF
CDR3 DNA: TGTGCCAGCAGCTCCGACAGGGGAGGAGGAGAGACCCAGTACTTC
V gene: TRBV5-4
clone size: many
J gene: TRBJ2-5
D gene: TRBD1

CDR3 protein: CASRAGTGGRNGQFF
CDR3 DNA: TGTGCCAGCAGGGCCGGGACAGGGGGCAGGAATGGGCAGTTCTTC
V gene: TRBV6-2/TRBV6-3
clone size: .
J gene: TRBJ2-1
D gene: TRBD1

CDR3 protein: CASRYGPNSNTGELFF
CDR3 DNA: TGCGCCAGCCGCTACGGCCCCAACTCGAACACCGGGGAGCTGTTTTTT
V gene: TRBV5-1
clone size: .
J gene: TRBJ2-2
D gene: .

CDR3 protein: CASSATGGAGTQYF
CDR3 DNA: TGTGCCAGCAGCGCAACAGGGGGCGCCGGGACCCAGTACTTC
V gene: TRBV5-4
clone size: few
J gene: TRBJ2-5
D gene: TRBD1

CDR3 protein: CASSPAGTSDHEQFF
CDR3 DNA: TGTGCCAGCAGCCCAGCAGGGACTAGCGACCATGAGCAGTTCTTC
V gene: TRBV6-5
clone size: few
J gene: TRBJ2-1
D gene: TRBD2

CDR3 protein: CASSLLIGGPNTGELFF
CDR3 DNA: TGTGCCAGCAGTTTACTGATCGGGGGGCCGAACACCGGGGAGCTGTTTTTT
V gene: TRBV12-3/TRBV12-4
clone size: many
J gene: TRBJ2-2
D gene: .

CDR3 protein: CASSFFPAMNTEAFF
CDR3 DNA: TGCGCCAGCAGCTTTTTTCCGGCAATGAACACTGAAGCTTTCTTT
V gene: TRBV5-1
clone size: .
J gene: TRBJ1-1
D gene: .

CDR3 protein: CSAYRGGRNTIYF
CDR3 DNA: TGCAGTGCTTACAGGGGCGGTAGAAACACCATATATTTT
V gene: TRBV20-1
clone size: many
J gene: TRBJ1-3
D gene: TRBD1

CDR3 protein: CAISGGTTVQFF
CDR3 DNA: TGTGCCATCAGTGGAGGAACTACGGTGCAGTTCTTC
V gene: TRBV10-3
clone size: few
J gene: TRBJ2-1
D gene: .

CDR3 protein: CASSLVFRTNTIYF
CDR3 DNA: TGTGCCAGCAGCTTAGTATTCAGGACTAACACCATATATTTT
V gene: TRBV7-9
clone size: few
J gene: TRBJ1-3
D gene: .

CDR3 protein: CASSHTDQPQHF
CDR3 DNA: TGTGCCAGCAGCCACACGGATCAGCCCCAGCATTTT
V gene: TRBV12-3/TRBV12-4
clone size: .
J gene: TRBJ1-5
D gene: .

CDR3 protein: CASSGQPDYNSPLHF
CDR3 DNA: TGTGCCAGCTCAGGACAGCCCGACTATAATTCACCCCTCCACTTT
V gene: TRBV18
clone size: .
J gene: TRBJ1-6
D gene: .

CDR3 protein: CASSQDRTGGKLFF
CDR3 DNA: TGTGCCAGCAGCCAAGACCGGACAGGAGGAAAACTGTTTTTT
V gene: TRBV14
clone size: few
J gene: TRBJ1-4
D gene: TRBD1

CDR3 protein: CASSRQIQETQYF
CDR3 DNA: TGTGCCAGCAGCCGACAGATCCAAGAGACCCAGTACTTC
V gene: TRBV7-2
clone size: many
J gene: TRBJ2-5
D gene: .

CDR3 protein: CASSLDYLGPMNTEAFF
CDR3 DNA: TGTGCCAGCAGTTTAGACTACCTCGGCCCAATGAACACTGAAGCTTTCTTT
V gene: TRBV12-3/TRBV12-4
clone size: .
J gene: TRBJ1-1
D gene: .

CDR3 protein: CSVGAGGNQPQHF
CDR3 DNA: TGCAGCGTTGGCGCAGGGGGAAATCAGCCCCAGCATTTT
V gene: TRBV29-1
clone size: many
J gene: TRBJ1-5
D gene: TRBD1

CDR3 protein: CASGLFSDGELFF
CDR3 DNA: TGTGCTAGTGGTTTGTTCTCTGACGGGGAGCTGTTTTTT
V gene: TRBV12-5
clone size: few
J gene: TRBJ2-2
D gene: .

CDR3 protein: CSAGRVNEQFF
CDR3 DNA: TGCAGTGCTGGCCGGGTCAATGAGCAGTTCTTC
V gene: TRBV20-1
clone size: .
J gene: TRBJ2-1
D gene: .

CDR3 protein: CASSEISSNQPQHF
CDR3 DNA: TGCGCCAGCAGTGAGATCTCTAGCAATCAGCCCCAGCATTTT
V gene: TRBV10-2
clone size: few
J gene: TRBJ1-5
D gene: .

CDR3 protein: CASSPPPGDTEAFF
CDR3 DNA: TGTGCCAGCTCACCACCGCCAGGGGACACTGAAGCTTTCTTT
V gene: TRBV18
clone size: many
J gene: TRBJ1-1
D gene: .

CDR3 protein: CASSRGQGLSSYNSPLHF
CDR3 DNA: TGTGCCAGCAGCCGGGGACAGGGCCTAAGCTCCTATAATTCACCCCTCCACTTT
V gene: TRBV12-3/TRBV12-4
clone size: many
J gene: TRBJ1-6
D gene: TRBD1

CDR3 protein: CASRRGERTDTQYF
CDR3 DNA: TGCGCCAGCAGGCGCGGGGAGAGGACAGATACGCAGTATTTT
V gene: TRBV10-2
clone size: few
J gene: TRBJ2-3
D gene: .

CDR3 protein: CASSSYYGELFF
CDR3 DNA: TGTGCCAGCAGTTCCTACTACGGGGAGCTGTTTTTT
V gene: TRBV28
clone size: few
J gene: TRBJ2-2
D gene: .

CDR3 protein: CASSSTGLNTEAFF
CDR3 DNA: TGTGCCAGCAGCTCTACAGGGCTGAACACTGAAGCTTTCTTT
V gene: TRBV7-8
clone size: few
J gene: TRBJ1-1
D gene: .

CDR3 protein: CASTPTMNTEAFF
CDR3 DNA: TGTGCCAGCACCCCGACCATGAACACTGAAGCTTTCTTT
V gene: TRBV7-2
clone size: .
J gene: TRBJ1-1
D gene: .

CDR3 protein: CASSPYRTLSNTEAFF
CDR3 DNA: TGTGCCAGCAGCCCCTACAGGACTTTAAGTAACACTGAAGCTTTCTTT
V gene: TRBV3-1
clone size: .
J gene: TRBJ1-1
D gene: .

CDR3 protein: CASSPIQGNSNQPQHF
CDR3 DNA: TGTGCCAGCAGTCCCATCCAGGGAAATAGCAATCAGCCCCAGCATTTT
V gene: TRBV27
clone size: .
J gene: TRBJ1-5
D gene: .

CDR3 protein: CSPRVAGYNEQFF
CDR3 DNA: TGCAGCCCCCGAGTAGCGGGATACAATGAGCAGTTCTTC
V gene: TRBV29-1
clone size: .
J gene: TRBJ2-1
D gene: TRBD2

CDR3 protein: CASSQTLVGIQYF
CDR3 DNA: TGTGCCAGCAGCCAAACCCTAGTGGGCATTCAGTACTTC
V gene: TRBV4-2
clone size: many
J gene: TRBJ2-4
D gene: .

CDR3 protein: CASSPDRSSLHF
CDR3 DNA: TGTGCCAGCAGCCCAGACCGCTCCTCCCTCCACTTT
V gene: TRBV12-3/TRBV12-4
clone size: few
J gene: TRBJ1-6
D gene: .

CDR3 protein: CASSPLSGRAGQFF
CDR3 DNA: TGTGCCAGCAGCCCCCTCAGCGGGAGGGCCGGGCAGTTCTTC
V gene: TRBV6-6
clone size: few
J gene: TRBJ2-1
D gene: TRBD2

CDR3 protein: CASSPRTVPQETQYF
CDR3 DNA: TGTGCCAGCAGCCCGAGAACAGTCCCCCAAGAGACCCAGTACTTC
V gene: TRBV4-2
clone size: many
J gene: TRBJ2-5
D gene: .

CDR3 protein: CASSLGRSEAFF
CDR3 DNA: TGTGCCAGCAGCTTGGGGCGGAGTGAAGCTTTCTTT
V gene: TRBV7-2
clone size: few
J gene: TRBJ1-1
D gene: .

CDR3 protein: CASSLSLANIQYF
CDR3 DNA: TGTGCCAGCAGTTTATCCCTAGCTAACATTCAGTACTTC
V gene: TRBV28
clone size: .
J gene: TRBJ2-4
D gene: .